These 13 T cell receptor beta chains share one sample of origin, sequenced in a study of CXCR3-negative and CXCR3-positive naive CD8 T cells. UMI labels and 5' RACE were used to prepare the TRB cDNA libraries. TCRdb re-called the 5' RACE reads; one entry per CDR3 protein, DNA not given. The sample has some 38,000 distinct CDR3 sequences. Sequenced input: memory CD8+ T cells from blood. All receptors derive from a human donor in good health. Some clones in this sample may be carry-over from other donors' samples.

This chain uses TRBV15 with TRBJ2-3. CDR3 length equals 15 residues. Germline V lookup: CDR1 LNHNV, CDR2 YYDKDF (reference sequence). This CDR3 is CATSVLSPSTDTQYF. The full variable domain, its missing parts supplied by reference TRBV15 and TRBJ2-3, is DAMVIQNPRYQVTQFGKPVTLSCSQTLNHNVMYWYQQKSSQAPKLLFHYYDKDFNNEADTPDNFQSRRPNTSFCFLDIRSPGLGDTAMYLCATSVLSPSTDTQYFGPGTRLTVL.

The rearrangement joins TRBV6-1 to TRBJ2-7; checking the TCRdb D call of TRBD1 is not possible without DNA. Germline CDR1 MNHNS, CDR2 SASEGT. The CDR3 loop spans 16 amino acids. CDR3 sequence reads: CASSEAAGQPSYEQYF.

The CDR3 spells CASSLHAGGANTEAFF. V usage is TRBV28 and J usage is TRBJ1-1; TCRdb gives TRBD1 as the D gene, but with no DNA this cannot be confirmed. Germline V gene data show CDR1 as MDHEN and CDR2 as SYDVKM. The CDR3 spans 16 residues.

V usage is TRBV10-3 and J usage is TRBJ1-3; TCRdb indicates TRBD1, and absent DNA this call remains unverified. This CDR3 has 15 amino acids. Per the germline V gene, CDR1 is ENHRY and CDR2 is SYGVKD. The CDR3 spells CAISGGGISGNTIYF.

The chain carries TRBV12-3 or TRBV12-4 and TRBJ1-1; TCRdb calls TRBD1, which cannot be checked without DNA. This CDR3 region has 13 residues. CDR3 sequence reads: CASSATGVTEAFF.

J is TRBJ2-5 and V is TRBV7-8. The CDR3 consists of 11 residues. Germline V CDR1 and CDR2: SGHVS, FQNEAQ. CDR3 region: CASGSAETQYF.

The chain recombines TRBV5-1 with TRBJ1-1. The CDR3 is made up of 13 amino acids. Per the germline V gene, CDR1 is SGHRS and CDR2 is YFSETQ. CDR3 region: CASRLYENTEAFF.

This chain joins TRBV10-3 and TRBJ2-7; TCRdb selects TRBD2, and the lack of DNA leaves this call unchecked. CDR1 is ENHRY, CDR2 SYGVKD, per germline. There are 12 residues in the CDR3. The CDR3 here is CALGREGYEQYF.

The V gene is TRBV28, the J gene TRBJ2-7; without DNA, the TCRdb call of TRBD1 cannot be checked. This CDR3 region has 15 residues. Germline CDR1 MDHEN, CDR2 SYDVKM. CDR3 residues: CASSLSQGGAYEQYF.

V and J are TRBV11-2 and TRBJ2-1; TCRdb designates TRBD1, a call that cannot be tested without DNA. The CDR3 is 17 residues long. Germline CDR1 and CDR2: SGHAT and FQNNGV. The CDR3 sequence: CASSLEFADRGYNEQFF. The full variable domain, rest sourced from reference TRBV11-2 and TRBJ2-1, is EAGVAQSPRYKIIEKRQSVAFWCNPISGHATLYWYQQILGQGPKLLIQFQNNGVVDDSQLPKDRFSAERLKGVDSTLKIQPAKLEDSAVYLCASSLEFADRGYNEQFFGPGTRLTVL.

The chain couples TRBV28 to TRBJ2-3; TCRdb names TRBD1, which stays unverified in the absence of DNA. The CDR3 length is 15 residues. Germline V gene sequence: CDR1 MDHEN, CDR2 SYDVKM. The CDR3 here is CASSLLVGDRDTQYF.

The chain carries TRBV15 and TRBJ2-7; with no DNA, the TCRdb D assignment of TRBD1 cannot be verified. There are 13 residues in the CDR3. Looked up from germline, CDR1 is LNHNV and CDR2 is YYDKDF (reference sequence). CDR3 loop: CATSRTGPYEQYF.

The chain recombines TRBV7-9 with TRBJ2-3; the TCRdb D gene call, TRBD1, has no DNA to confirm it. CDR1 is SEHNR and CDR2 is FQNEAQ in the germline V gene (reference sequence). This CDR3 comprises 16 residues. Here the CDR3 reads CASSARDGMNTDTQYF.